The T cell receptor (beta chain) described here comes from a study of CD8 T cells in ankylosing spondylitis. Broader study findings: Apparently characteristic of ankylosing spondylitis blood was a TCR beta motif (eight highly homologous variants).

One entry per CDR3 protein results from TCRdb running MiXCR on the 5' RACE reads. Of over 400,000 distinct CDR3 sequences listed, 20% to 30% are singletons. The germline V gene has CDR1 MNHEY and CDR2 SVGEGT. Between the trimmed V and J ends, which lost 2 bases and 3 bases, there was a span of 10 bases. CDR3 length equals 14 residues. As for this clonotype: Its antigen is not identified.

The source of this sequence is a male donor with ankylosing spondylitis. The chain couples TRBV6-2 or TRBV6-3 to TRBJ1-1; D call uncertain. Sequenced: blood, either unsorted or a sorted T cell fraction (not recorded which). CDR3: CASSYIEDYTEAFF. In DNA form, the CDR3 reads TGTGCCAGCAGTTACATCGAGGATTACACTGAAGCTTTCTTT.